A selection of T cell receptor beta chains follows, all from one sample in a study of cytomegalovirus exposure and HLA in healthy donors. Clones were sequenced by immunoSEQ multiplex PCR, and TCRdb holds only the in-frame ones, with some missing. The sample yields over 100,000 clones, about 80% seen once. Sequences were obtained from PBMCs. The receptors come from a woman between 18 and 29 years old in good health and CMV-seropositive. The CDR3 runs from the conserved cysteine through the conserved F or W. Each record gives: V gene, J gene, D gene, clone size, CDR3 DNA, CDR3 protein. D genes are given only for firm matches. Size tells how often a clone was seen (once, few, many) or the class of an expanded clone, and some rows leave it out.

TRBV5-4	TRBJ2-5	TRBD2	-	TGTGCCAGCAGCTTGACCGGACTAGTGGAGACCCAGTACTTC	CASSLTGLVETQYF
TRBV30	TRBJ2-5	TRBD1	once	TGTGCCTGGAGTGCTTTTGATCACAGGGGAAAAGAGACCCAGTACTTC	CAWSAFDHRGKETQYF
TRBV19	TRBJ2-1	-	-	TGTGCCAGTAGTACTATAGCGACCACCTACAATGAGCAGTTCTTC	CASSTIATTYNEQFF
TRBV6-1	TRBJ1-3	-	-	TGTGCCAGCAGGTTCGCTACAGGCTCTGGAAACACCATATATTTT	CASRFATGSGNTIYF
TRBV5-1	TRBJ2-1	TRBD1	-	TGCGCCAGCAGTATCACCGGGACAGGGGTTAACAATGAGCAGTTCTTC	CASSITGTGVNNEQFF
TRBV4-1	TRBJ2-7	TRBD2	-	TGCGCCAGCAGCCAAGGACTAGCGGGAGAAGGGGCCTACGAGCAGTACTTC	CASSQGLAGEGAYEQYF
TRBV6-6	TRBJ2-7	-	-	TGTGCCAGCACCGAAGTGGGACTCGGGGAGGACGAGCAGTACTTC	CASTEVGLGEDEQYF
TRBV2	TRBJ1-4	TRBD1	-	TGTGCCAGCAGTGTACAGGGGGAAAAACTGTTTTTT	CASSVQGEKLFF
TRBV5-1	TRBJ1-5	-	-	TGCGCCAGCAGCCCAGGGGTATATAGCAATCAGCCCCAGCATTTT	CASSPGVYSNQPQHF
TRBV7-9	TRBJ2-7	TRBD1	-	TGTGCCAGCAGCTTAGGCTCCGGAGGGACAGGGCGACAGCAGTACTTC	CASSLGSGGTGRQQYF
TRBV5-1	TRBJ1-1	-	-	TGCGCCAGCAGCTACAGCACAGGCGGGGGGTTGCCTGAAGCTTTCTTT	CASSYSTGGGLPEAFF
TRBV19	TRBJ2-5	TRBD2	-	TGTGCCAGTAGCACGACGGGAGGCGGGACCCAGTACTTC	CASSTTGGGTQYF
TRBV18	TRBJ1-1	-	-	TGTGCCAGCTCACCTCAGAACACTGAAGCTTTCTTT	CASSPQNTEAFF
TRBV27	TRBJ2-7	TRBD2	-	TGTGCCAGCAGTCCGTTGGGACTAGCGGAAATCTACGAGCAGTACTTC	CASSPLGLAEIYEQYF
TRBV21-1	TRBJ2-7	-	-	TGTGCCAGGGGCCGGGACACCGTTCGCGAGCAGTACTTC	CARGRDTVREQYF
TRBV7-8	TRBJ2-7	-	-	TGTGCCAGCAGCTTCACCCCCTCTAGCGGAGGGGGGGACGAGCAGTACTTC	CASSFTPSSGGGDEQYF
TRBV27	TRBJ2-7	-	-	TGTGCCAGCACCAGGGACTGTTTACTCTACGAGCAGTACTTC	CASTRDCLLYEQYF
TRBV28	TRBJ2-7	TRBD1	-	TGTGCCAGCAGTTTCTACACAGGGGCCTACGAGCAGTACTTC	CASSFYTGAYEQYF
TRBV6-5	TRBJ1-1	-	-	TGTGCCAGCAGTTACCGCTCGACAGTGAACACTGAAGCTTTCTTT	CASSYRSTVNTEAFF
TRBV6-5	TRBJ2-7	-	-	TGTGCCAGCAGTTACTCAACCAGCTACGAGCAGTACTTC	CASSYSTSYEQYF
TRBV11-2	TRBJ2-5	-	-	TGTGCCAGCAGTCCGTGGGGGGATCTGGAGACCCAGTACTTC	CASSPWGDLETQYF
TRBV10-3	TRBJ2-1	-	-	TGTGCCATCAGTGAGTCTAGTGAGCAGTTCTTC	CAISESSEQFF
TRBV5-4	TRBJ2-3	TRBD2	-	TGTGCCAGCAGCTACGAAGGGGAGATACTAGCGGGAGAGCGGACAGATACGCAGTATTTT	CASSYEGEILAGERTDTQYF
TRBV5-6	TRBJ2-7	TRBD1	few	TGTGCCAGCGCCCAAACGGGACAGCCCTACGAGCAGTACTTC	CASAQTGQPYEQYF
TRBV9	TRBJ2-1	-	-	TGTGCCAGCAGCGTAGTGGGGGGCTCCTACAATGAGCAGTTCTTC	CASSVVGGSYNEQFF
TRBV4-1	TRBJ1-1	TRBD1	-	TGCGCCAGCAGCTCTGGGGACAGGCCAGATGAAGCTTTCTTT	CASSSGDRPDEAFF
TRBV19	TRBJ1-5	-	-	TGTGCCAGTAGTGCCTCAGGGGCGGGTGGCAATCAGCCCCAGCATTTT	CASSASGAGGNQPQHF
TRBV4-1	TRBJ2-3	-	-	TGCGCCAGCAGCCGCTCAGGGGTTAGCACAGATACGCAGTATTTT	CASSRSGVSTDTQYF
TRBV6-6	TRBJ1-2	-	-	TGTGCCAGCAGTCTCCCTCCGAGTAACTATGGCTACACCTTC	CASSLPPSNYGYTF
TRBV28	TRBJ1-3	-	-	TGTGCCAGCAGCGTGGTTAGGGGGAGCTCTGGAAACACCATATATTTT	CASSVVRGSSGNTIYF
TRBV6-1	TRBJ1-3	TRBD1	few	TGTGCCAGCGGACAGGGCTTGCGAAACACCATATATTTT	CASGQGLRNTIYF
TRBV5-4	TRBJ1-6	TRBD1	-	TGTGCCAGCAGCTACGGGACAGGGGGCTCCGAATCACCCCTCCACTTT	CASSYGTGGSESPLHF
TRBV5-1	TRBJ2-7	-	-	TGCGCCAGCAGCCTAGGACTGGCCTCCTACGAGCAGTACTTC	CASSLGLASYEQYF
TRBV5-6	TRBJ2-7	TRBD2	-	TGTGCCAGCAGCACCACCGGGACTAGCGGGAGGCCCTTCTCCTACGAGCAGTACTTC	CASSTTGTSGRPFSYEQYF
TRBV15	TRBJ2-2	-	-	TGTGCCACCAGCAGAGAACTAAACACCGGGGAGCTGTTTTTT	CATSRELNTGELFF
TRBV5-1	TRBJ2-3	-	-	TGCGCCAGCGCCGGGGATGGCACAGATACGCAGTATTTT	CASAGDGTDTQYF
TRBV7-6	TRBJ1-5	TRBD1	-	TGTGCCAGCAGCTTAATCTCAGGGGGCCAGCCCCAGCATTTT	CASSLISGGQPQHF
TRBV7-6	TRBJ2-7	-	-	TGTGCCAGCAGCTTATTTCCAGGACAGTCGGGTGAGCAGTACTTC	CASSLFPGQSGEQYF
TRBV11-2	TRBJ1-2	-	-	TGTGCCAGCAGCCACCCCGGGACAACCTATGGCTACACCTTC	CASSHPGTTYGYTF
TRBV28	TRBJ2-7	TRBD2	-	TGTGCCAGCAGTTTGCCAGCGGGATTTCGTGAGCAGTACTTC	CASSLPAGFREQYF
TRBV11-3	TRBJ2-3	-	-	TGTGCCAGCAGCTTTGGTACTGTCACAGATACGCAGTATTTT	CASSFGTVTDTQYF
TRBV28	TRBJ2-7	-	-	TGTGCCAGCAGTGAAACAGCCTACGAGCAGTACTTC	CASSETAYEQYF
TRBV27	TRBJ2-1	-	-	TGTGCCAGCAGTTTAAAGGTGCCGGGGTCTGGGGAAGACTTTTACAATGAGCAGTTCTTC	CASSLKVPGSGEDFYNEQFF
TRBV10-3	TRBJ1-1	-	-	TGTGCCATCAGTGATTCAGGGAACACTGAAGCTTTCTTT	CAISDSGNTEAFF
TRBV7-3	TRBJ2-7	TRBD2	-	TGTGCCAGCAGCCCTTTTTCGGGGTCTAGCGGGGCGAACGAGCAGTACTTC	CASSPFSGSSGANEQYF
TRBV27	TRBJ1-2	TRBD1	once	TGTGCCAGCAGTTCAGACAGGGACTATGGCTACACCTTC	CASSSDRDYGYTF
TRBV27	TRBJ1-6	TRBD1	few	TGTGCCAGCAGATCCTCGGACAGGGGAAACTCACCCCTCCACTTT	CASRSSDRGNSPLHF
TRBV6-1	TRBJ1-1	-	-	TGTGCCAGCAGTGAAGTAGGAGAAACTGAAGCTTTCTTT	CASSEVGETEAFF
TRBV27	TRBJ1-3	-	-	TGTGCCAGCAGTTTCTCAGGCTCTGGAAACACCATATATTTT	CASSFSGSGNTIYF
TRBV7-9	TRBJ2-7	TRBD1	-	TGTGCCAGCAGGACTGACAGGGGGCGCGTCTACGAGCAGTACTTC	CASRTDRGRVYEQYF
TRBV6-5	TRBJ2-1	TRBD2	few	TGTGCCAGCAGTTACTCGGCTAGCGGGCTCAATGAGCAGTTCTTC	CASSYSASGLNEQFF
TRBV5-6	TRBJ2-7	TRBD1	-	TGTGCCAGCAGTTTACAGGGGTCCAACGAGCAGTACTTC	CASSLQGSNEQYF
TRBV30	TRBJ2-5	-	-	TGTGCTGGGGCAGGATCTCAGGGCCAGACCCAGTACTTC	CAGAGSQGQTQYF
TRBV27	TRBJ1-4	TRBD1	-	TGTGCCAGCAGTTTTTGGACAGGGATAGGGGAAAAACTGTTTTTT	CASSFWTGIGEKLFF
TRBV5-1	TRBJ2-2	-	-	TGCGCCAGCAGCCTCGGGACTGGGTACACCGGGGAGCTGTTTTTT	CASSLGTGYTGELFF
TRBV27	TRBJ1-2	-	-	TGTGCCAGCAGGGGCAAGGGCAGGGACTATGGCTACACCTTC	CASRGKGRDYGYTF
TRBV30	TRBJ2-1	-	-	TGTGCCTGGGGCCGTACTAGCAATGAGCAGTTCTTC	CAWGRTSNEQFF
TRBV5-6	TRBJ1-1	-	-	TGTGCCAGCAGCCTCCTAATAAGGAACACTGAAGCTTTCTTT	CASSLLIRNTEAFF